The T cell receptor (beta chain) described here comes from a study of blood T cell repertoires in COVID-19. Background on the study: Specimens from acute and convalescent COVID-19 originated in the United States, Italy and Spain. T cells, B-cell-depleted T cells, or PBMCs provided the cDNA or gDNA that served as material.

The sample holds one count of this clone. The germline gives CDR1 SGHVS, CDR2 FQNEAQ. The CDR3 covers 14 residues. V lost 3 bases to trimming and J lost 4 bases; unmatched junction nucleotides: 6. Original data processing: Reference gene primers were amplified, and this amplification served to estimate nucleated cell counts. Clones were sequenced by immunoSEQ multiplex PCR, and TCRdb holds only the in-frame ones, with some missing. The V and J calls and clone size are taken from that table; D and trimming were inferred from the DNA. The sample shows 120,000 or so clones, about 91% of them seen only once.

This sequence was found in a woman aged 50 to 65 with active or convalescent COVID-19. This chain connects TRBV7-8 to TRBJ2-7; 7 bases match TRBD2. Sequencing was performed on peripheral blood. As DNA, the CDR3 is TGTGCCAGCAGCTTCAGCGGGGCCCAGTACGAGCAGTACTTC. Its protein is CASSFSGAQYEQYF.